This is a list of T cell receptor beta chains from one sample in a study of blood T cell repertoires in COVID-19. Libraries were prepared by immunoSEQ multiplex PCR; TCRdb keeps only in-frame clonotypes and omits some of them. The sample has around 620,000 clones, just under 90% seen once; the top ten hold under 0.3%. Sequenced input: peripheral blood. These receptors all stem from a woman aged 18-29 years with acute or convalescent COVID-19. CDR3s include the opening cysteine and the closing phenylalanine or tryptophan. A D gene is named only where the DNA matches it firmly. Only some rows state a clone size, as once, few, many or a class for expanded clones.

J gene | clone size | D gene | V gene | CDR3 DNA | CDR3 protein
TRBJ2-1 | - | TRBD1 | TRBV5-5 | TGTGCCAGCAGCTCCACTCGGACAGGGCTTGAAGATCGGTTCTTC | CASSSTRTGLEDRFF
TRBJ2-3 | once | - | TRBV4-2 | TGTGCCAGCAGCCAAGTGTCGGTCAAGGATACGCAGTATTTT | CASSQVSVKDTQYF
TRBJ1-5 | - | - | TRBV3-1/TRBV3-2 | TGTGCCAGCAGCCAAGACAGGGGAAATCAGCCCCAGCATTTT | CASSQDRGNQPQHF
TRBJ2-4 | - | TRBD1 | TRBV7-2 | TGTGCCAGCAGCACCGGACAGGGAGGAAACATTCAGTACTTC | CASSTGQGGNIQYF
TRBJ2-7 | - | - | TRBV29-1 | TGCAGCGTTGTGCAGGGGATGTTCTACGAGCAGTACTTC | CSVVQGMFYEQYF
TRBJ2-7 | - | - | TRBV12-5 | TGTGCTAGTGGTGTCCCCTGGGAGGAGCAGTACTTC | CASGVPWEEQYF
TRBJ2-7 | once | TRBD2 | TRBV5-5 | TGTGCCAGCACCCGAGTCGGACTAGTTGGACGGGGTGAGCAGTACTTC | CASTRVGLVGRGEQYF
TRBJ1-2 | - | - | TRBV7-2 | TGTGCCAGCAGCCTTACAGGGCATGGCTACACCTTC | CASSLTGHGYTF
TRBJ2-7 | - | - | TRBV1 | TGCACCAGCAGCCATCCCCTCCCTCCCACTAGCCCCGGACCCTACGAGCAGTACTTC | CTSSHPLPPTSPGPYEQYF
TRBJ2-7 | - | TRBD1 | TRBV11-2 | TGTGCCAGCAGCTTCCGACTGGGACAGAGCTCCTACGAGCAGTACTTC | CASSFRLGQSSYEQYF
TRBJ1-2 | - | - | TRBV4-1 | TGCGCCAGCAGCCAACTGGTGGTGGGGGGCTATGGCTACACCTTC | CASSQLVVGGYGYTF
TRBJ2-7 | many | TRBD2 | TRBV4-2 | TGTGCCAGCAGCCAAGAACTTGGGACTAGCGGCGAGCAGTACTTC | CASSQELGTSGEQYF
TRBJ1-3 | - | TRBD1 | TRBV5-4 | TGTGCCAGCAGCACCATACCACGACAGGGGGTAGTGGGAAACACCATATATTTT | CASSTIPRQGVVGNTIYF
TRBJ1-2 | once | - | TRBV2 | TGTGCCAGCAGGGGTTTAGGGGTCGATGGCTACACCTTC | CASRGLGVDGYTF
TRBJ1-2 | - | - | TRBV5-1 | TGCGCCAGCAGCTTGACTGCGGGGGAAGTGGGCTACACCTTC | CASSLTAGEVGYTF
TRBJ2-2 | - | - | TRBV9 | TGTGCCAGCAGCGTAGAGGGAGGGGGAGAGCTGTTTTTT | CASSVEGGGELFF
TRBJ2-3 | - | - | TRBV18 | TGTGCCAGCTCACCATCCCCAGGCACAGATACGCAGTATTTT | CASSPSPGTDTQYF